Below, 17 T cell receptor beta chains from the same sample are listed, as sequenced in a study of human T cells and chemical hapten exposure (dated by TCRdb to about 2021). What this sample's time point label stands for: patch test 1, 2 weeks after DPC sensitization. In the paper's terms, the treatment or condition label means: therapeutic diphenylcyclopropenone sensitization with weekly scalp DPC. Library method: RACE. For sequencing, a NextSeq 500 was employed. Starting from the raw public reads, TCRdb applied fastp trimming at Q25, assembled clones with MiXCR and retained in-frame beta chains. Merged by CDR3 protein, the rows form single entries marked with the most common genes and DNA. The sample table records under 200,000 distinct CDR3 sequences; around 13% of these occur just once. The ten largest make up 1.7% of the sample. This specimen consisted of whole blood, obtained in connection with sensitization to the hapten diphenylcyclopropenone (DPC). Source of these receptors: a woman in her twenties or thirties with alopecia areata. Some clones in this sample may be carry-over from other donors' samples.

This chain uses TRBV4-2 with TRBJ2-2; 10 bases fit TRBD2. There are 19 residues in the CDR3. J lost 7 bases, V lost 4 bases, and 18 bases had no gene match. Germline CDR1 is LGHNA and CDR2 is YNFKEQ. The CDR3 reads CASSPRVSAGGLDGGELFF. Here the CDR3 DNA reads TGTGCCAGCAGCCCTCGGGTATCAGCGGGGGGGCTTGATGGCGGGGAGCTGTTTTTT.

This clonotype was detected ten times or more. The chain joins TRBV29-1 to TRBJ2-3; D is unclear. The germline V and J ends were trimmed by 4 bases and 2 bases, with 13 bases remaining between them. The CDR3 totals 14 residues. Germline CDR1 SQVTM, CDR2 ANQGSEA. CDR3 loop: CSVAAGLLTDTQYF. The CDR3 DNA follows: TGCAGCGTTGCGGCAGGTCTCCTCACAGATACGCAGTATTTT.

V gene TRBV6-2 or TRBV6-3 combines with J gene TRBJ2-2; 9 nucleotides agree with TRBD1. Germline CDR1 MNHEY, CDR2 SVGEGT. J gave up 1 base and V 7 bases, and 4 bases lay outside the gene matches. The CDR3 has 15 residues. The CDR3 coding sequence is TGTGCCAGCAAGCCGGGACAGGGGAACACCGGGGAGCTGTTTTTT. Its translation is CASKPGQGNTGELFF.

This clonotype was seen at least ten times. Here the CDR3 reads CASSFRSGTDTQYF. The DNA of the CDR3 is TGTGCCAGCAGCTTTCGGTCTGGCACAGATACGCAGTATTTT. The V call is TRBV11-2, the J call TRBJ2-3, with unresolved D. Germline V lookup: CDR1 SGHAT, CDR2 FQNNGV. V shed 3 bases and J shed 1 base, with 8 bases lying between them. The CDR3 contains 14 residues. The whole variable domain, remainder taken from reference TRBV11-2 and TRBJ2-3, is EAGVAQSPRYKIIEKRQSVAFWCNPISGHATLYWYQQILGQGPKLLIQFQNNGVVDDSQLPKDRFSAERLKGVDSTLKIQPAKLEDSAVYLCASSFRSGTDTQYFGPGTRLTVL.

This clonotype was seen ten or more times. The chain's CDR3 is CSVEPITGNTEAFF. CDR3 sequence (DNA): TGCAGCGTTGAACCCATTACAGGGAACACTGAAGCTTTCTTT. V gene TRBV29-1 combines with J gene TRBJ1-1; a possible D gene is TRBD1 (5 bases). The CDR3 consists of 14 residues. CDR1 is SQVTM and CDR2 is ANQGSEA in the germline V gene. V lost 2 bases and J 1 base, leaving 11 bases between the germline ends.

This clonotype was found a few times. The chain is built from TRBV5-4 and TRBJ2-2; D remains unclear. Germline V gene data show CDR1 as SGHNT and CDR2 as YYREEE (reference sequence). The CDR3 runs 14 residues. Trimming shortened V by 1 base and J by 1 base, and 5 bases separated the two germline ends. The CDR3 region is CASSLWRNTGELFF. Here the CDR3 DNA reads TGTGCCAGCAGCTTGTGGCGGAACACCGGGGAGCTGTTTTTT.

This clonotype showed up just a few times. The chain is built from TRBV29-1 and TRBJ2-5; tentative D call: TRBD1 (6 bases). Germline CDR1 reads SQVTM; CDR2 reads ANQGSEA. The CDR3 is 14 amino acids. The V end was cut by 6 bases, the J end by 3 bases, with 17 bases between. The CDR3 DNA is TGCAGCGTCAGATACCTACAGGGAGAAGAGACCCAGTACTTC. Encoded protein: CSVRYLQGEETQYF.

This clonotype has a count of ten or more. The genes are TRBV6-6 and TRBJ1-4; TRBD1 agrees at 9 bases. The CDR3 loop spans 15 amino acids. The V gene end was trimmed by 6 bases and the J gene end by 3 bases; junction bases not matched to a gene: 5. The germline gives CDR1 MNHNY, CDR2 SVGAGI (reference sequence). As DNA, the CDR3 is TGTGCCAGCAGCTCGGGGACAGGGCCTAATGAAAAACTGTTTTTT. It translates to CASSSGTGPNEKLFF.

The chain combines TRBV7-9 with TRBJ2-7; D may be TRBD1 or TRBD2 (5 bases each). Germline V gene sequence: CDR1 SEHNR, CDR2 FQNEAQ (reference sequence). The CDR3 is 15 amino acids. V lost 1 base to trimming and J lost 0 bases, with 10 bases between them. This chain's CDR3 is CASSLGDPSSYEQYF. The CDR3 DNA sequence: TGTGCCAGCAGCTTAGGGGACCCGAGCTCCTACGAGCAGTACTTC.

This chain links TRBV11-1 with TRBJ1-1, with a weak D call TRBD1 (5 bases). The CDR3 runs to 13 residues. Germline CDR1 and CDR2: SGHAT and FQDESV (reference sequence). V was clipped by 6 bases and J by 0 bases, with 8 bases between them. The CDR3 sequence: CASRLQVNTEAFF. Written as DNA, the CDR3 is TGTGCCAGCAGGTTACAGGTGAACACTGAAGCTTTCTTT. The variable domain in full, completed from reference TRBV11-1 and TRBJ1-1, reads EAEVAQSPRYKITEKSQAVAFWCDPISGHATLYWYRQILGQGPELLVQFQDESVVDDSQLPKDRFSAERLKGVDSTLKIQPAELGDSAMYLCASRLQVNTEAFFGQGTRLTVV.

This clonotype was observed at least ten times. The V and J genes are TRBV29-1 and TRBJ1-2; the D is unclear. The germline CDR1 and CDR2 sequences are SQVTM and ANQGSEA. With 5 bases removed from V and 7 bases from J, the gap between germline ends came to 5 bases. This CDR3 has 9 residues. Here the CDR3 reads CSVLPGYTF. In nucleotides, the CDR3 is TGCAGCGTTTTGCCTGGCTACACCTTC.

This clonotype has a handful of counts. The chain has TRBV29-1 and TRBJ2-3, with TRBD2 matching 10 bases. In germline, CDR1 is SQVTM, CDR2 ANQGSEA. CDR3 size: 15 residues. V shed 4 bases and J 3 bases; nucleotides not matched to a gene: 7. The CDR3 loop reads CSVVSSGGFTDTQYF. CDR3 bases: TGCAGCGTTGTGTCTAGCGGGGGATTTACAGATACGCAGTATTTT.

This clonotype has only a few counts. The chain combines TRBV20-1 with TRBJ1-1; D gene ambiguous. The CDR3 is 14 residues long. Per germline, CDR1 DFQATT and CDR2 SNEGSKA (reference sequence). V was cut by 6 bases and J by 5 bases, with 19 bases left in between. The CDR3 bases are TGCAGTGCCAACCCCGTGGAGGGCGGAACTGAAGCTTTCTTT. It translates to CSANPVEGGTEAFF.

The sample holds a few counts of this clonotype. This chain uses TRBV5-1 with TRBJ2-5; tentative D call: TRBD1 (5 bases). Germline CDR1 SGHRS, CDR2 YFSETQ. Trimming removed 2 bases at V and 1 base at J, with 9 bases between. The CDR3 loop spans 14 amino acids. Written as DNA, the CDR3 is TGCGCCAGCAGCTTAGGCAGGGCCCAAGAGACCCAGTACTTC. Residues: CASSLGRAQETQYF.

The chain recombines TRBV10-2 with TRBJ2-1; 8 positions match TRBD2. The CDR3 spans 17 residues. V shed 8 bases and J 1 base; nucleotides not matched to a gene: 13. CDR1 is WSHSY, CDR2 SAAADI, per germline. The CDR3 sequence: CASSLDLGLVSYNEQFF. In nucleotides, the CDR3 is TGCGCCAGCTCCTTAGACTTGGGACTAGTGTCCTACAATGAGCAGTTCTTC.

This clonotype came up a few times. The chain employs TRBV5-1 and TRBJ2-7, with 7 bases that match TRBD1. CDR3 length: 15 amino acids. The junction had 8 bases not matched to a gene; V was cut back by 0 bases and J by 5 bases. Germline loops: CDR1 SGHRS, CDR2 YFSETQ. The CDR3 is CASSLAAQGSHEQYF. CDR3 coding DNA: TGCGCCAGCAGCTTGGCCGCACAGGGGTCCCACGAGCAGTACTTC.

This clonotype came up a few times. This sequence joins TRBV11-2 and TRBJ2-1; 7 bases are a match to TRBD2. V lost 5 bases, J lost 0 bases, and 10 bases stayed unmatched. The germline V gene has CDR1 SGHAT and CDR2 FQNNGV. The CDR3 extends over 17 amino acids. CDR3 in amino acids: CASSPIRTSGSYNEQFF. The CDR3 nucleotides read TGTGCCAGCAGCCCGATCAGGACTAGTGGCTCCTACAATGAGCAGTTCTTC.